This T cell receptor beta chain was profiled in a study of neurological immune-mediated disorders (dated by TCRdb to about 2019). The study in broad terms: Among the 35 or so multiple sclerosis patients, roughly 31 had relapsing-remitting MS and 3 had secondary progressive MS. The study compared peripheral blood TCR-beta repertoires of HTLV-I-associated myelopathy (HAM/TSP) patients, multiple sclerosis patients and healthy controls using UMI-based sequencing. Longitudinal samples, technical triplicates and paired sorted CD4+ and CD8+ T-cell subsets, alongside PBMC samples, were included among the roughly 100 TCR-beta libraries. Longitudinal HAM/TSP and healthy donors had 3 time-points each (roughly 3-45 month intervals). The cohort comprised some 71 subjects: roughly 15 HAM/TSP patients, 35 or so multiple sclerosis patients and approximately 20 healthy controls. Points the paper makes about the study in general: The MS cluster was not associated with any clinical or MRI features, and the authors stated that larger cohorts are needed. Repertoires from 18 of 34 MS patients were grouped by phylogenetic analysis into a cluster of related CDR3 sequences, suggesting a possible repertoire-level signature. TCR clonal expansion was highest in HAM/TSP patients and lowest in MS patients, with MS patients falling below even healthy controls. Expanded clones from different subjects shared no identical CDR3 amino acid sequences, which suggests that TCR-beta repertoires were private in all groups.

There are many counts of this clonotype. Its antigen target is currently unknown. Within one base of it there is no much larger clone, and no base qualities were kept. cDNA was synthesized by template-switch 5'RACE using a primer carrying a 10-nucleotide random unique molecular identifier by which each TCR transcript was tagged. Over 200 million TCR-beta sequences, covering 15-18 subjects, were produced in each sequencing run. The RNeasy kit was used to extract total RNA. TCR-beta VDJ regions were amplified with primers for the TCR constant region and the 5'RACE anchor, using the KAPA Real-time Library Amplification kit. Sample indexes and Illumina adaptors were added in a first PCR, after which library yield was increased in a second PCR. The roughly 650 bp TCR product was size-selected on a 2% E-gel SizeSelection system after Ampure bead purification. Before pooling, library quality was checked on a Bioanalyzer, concentration was measured with Qubit, and libraries were quantified with the Kapa Library Quantification kit. An Illumina HiSeq 2500 sequenced the libraries paired-end 2 x 150 bp. To increase sequence diversity, about 23-32% phiX was spiked into each library pool. The study's own analysis went as follows. The UMI-based MiGEC pipeline processed quality-filtered reads and removed over 80% of raw TCR sequences during error correction. VDJ genes were aligned to IMGT germline references, and each clonotype was defined by a unique CDR3 amino acid sequence together with V-J genes. Clonal expansion, Shannon diversity and CDR3 relatedness (CalcPairwiseDistances, ClusterSamples) were evaluated with VDJtools, and phylogenetic trees were built with CLCbio workbench. Using coefficient-of-variation modelling across technical triplicates, the study counted a clone as expanded if it had at least 8 unique UMIs. TCRdb reprocessing: public reads trimmed at Q25 with fastp, clones called with MiXCR, in-frame beta chains kept. CDR3 protein duplicates are merged, each entry listing the most common genes and DNA. The V and J calls, along with clone size, are taken from TCRdb and not from the paper's own processing. Counted in this sample were tens of thousands of distinct CDR3 sequences; 3.5% to 5.5% of them appeared once. The leading ten clones occupy 5% to 6% of the sample.

This sample's time point label indicates: longitudinal time-point 3. Libraries from unsorted PBMCs were made from 2 million PBMCs kept in RNAlater at -80 degrees C until RNA extraction. The multiple sclerosis patients were enrolled in a US clinical protocol that evaluated disease progression with magnetic resonance imaging. Peripheral blood underwent Ficoll-Hypaque density gradient centrifugation to isolate PBMCs, which were then cryopreserved in liquid nitrogen. The junction carries 2 bases between V and J, which are trimmed by 2 bases and 0 bases respectively. The CDR3 starts with the cysteine, ends with the phenylalanine, and has 12 residues. The CDR3 DNA has 36 bases and is translated from base 1. For CDR1 and CDR2, the germline V gene lists SGHDT and YYEEEE.

The origin of this receptor is an older woman with multiple sclerosis. The sample comprised PBMCs. The chain is made from TRBV5-6 and TRBJ1-2; the D gene is unclear. The CDR3 protein is CASSFTNYGYTF. The DNA sequence follows: TGTGCCAGCAGCTTCACTAACTATGGCTACACCTTC.